This TCR beta chain emerged from a study of prognosis after radiotherapy for stage I lung cancer. This clonotype was seen only once. This may be a read error, as it is one base from a much larger clone. V lost 6 bases and J 1 base, leaving 13 bases between the germline ends. The CDR3 length is 14 residues. Germline loops: CDR1 SQVTM, CDR2 ANQGSEA. Genomic DNA provided the template from which TCR beta CDR3 was amplified by two-round multiplex PCR. Primers were specific to each TRBV and TRBJ gene in first-round PCR. One entry per CDR3 protein, called by TCRdb with MiXCR from the multiplex PCR reads. Among about 35,000 distinct CDR3 sequences listed, around a third were seen once.

V gene TRBV29-1 combines with J gene TRBJ2-1, with D hard to call. The clonotype was recovered from a donor aged 50 or older with non-small cell lung cancer. The sample in question was PBMCs, obtained before or after stereotactic body radiation therapy (not recorded which). Written as DNA, the CDR3 is TGCAGCGTAAGGTACAGCAGTTCCTACAATGAGCAGTTCTTC. The encoded protein is CSVRYSSSYNEQFF.